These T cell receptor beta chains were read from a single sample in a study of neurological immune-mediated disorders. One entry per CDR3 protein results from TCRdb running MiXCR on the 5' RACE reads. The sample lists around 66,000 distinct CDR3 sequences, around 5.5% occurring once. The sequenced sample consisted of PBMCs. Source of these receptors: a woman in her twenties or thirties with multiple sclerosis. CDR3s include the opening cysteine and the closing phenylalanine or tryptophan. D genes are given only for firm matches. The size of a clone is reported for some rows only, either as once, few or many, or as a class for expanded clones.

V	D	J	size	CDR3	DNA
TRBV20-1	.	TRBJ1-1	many	CSATLPGGKGAFF	TGCAGTGCTACCCTCCCCGGGGGCAAGGGAGCTTTCTTT
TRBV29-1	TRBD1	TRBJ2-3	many	CSVEDLVTGSTDTQYF	TGCAGCGTTGAAGATCTTGTGACAGGGAGCACAGATACGCAGTATTTT
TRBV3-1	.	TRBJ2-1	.	CASSPRTVASYNEQFF	TGTGCCAGCAGCCCCCGGACGGTAGCATCCTACAATGAGCAGTTCTTC
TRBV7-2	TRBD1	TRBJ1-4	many	CASSLHRGEKLFF	TGTGCCAGCAGCTTGCACAGGGGCGAAAAACTGTTTTTT
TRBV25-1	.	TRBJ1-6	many	CASSRTYNSPLNF	TGTGCCAGCTCAAGAACCTATAATTCACCCCTCAACTTT
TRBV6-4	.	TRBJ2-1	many	CASSDSPGEQFF	TGTGCCAGCAGTGACTCGCCGGGGGAGCAGTTCTTC
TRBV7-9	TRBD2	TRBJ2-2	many	CASSFTGGGEELFF	TGTGCCAGCAGCTTTACCGGGGGGGGCGAGGAGCTGTTTTTT
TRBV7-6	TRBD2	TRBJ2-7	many	CASSPGTSGGTYEQYF	TGTGCCAGCAGCCCAGGGACTAGCGGGGGGACCTACGAGCAGTACTTC
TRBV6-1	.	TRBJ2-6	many	CASSDSFSGANVLTF	TGTGCCAGCAGTGACAGTTTCTCTGGGGCCAACGTCCTGACTTTC
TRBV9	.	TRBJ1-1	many	CASSVGGSTEAFF	TGTGCCAGCAGCGTAGGTGGGTCCACTGAAGCTTTCTTT
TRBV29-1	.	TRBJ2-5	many	CSGSGPETQYF	TGCAGCGGGTCTGGCCCCGAGACCCAGTACTTC
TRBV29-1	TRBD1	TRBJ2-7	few	CSVAWTGRYEQYF	TGCAGCGTCGCCTGGACAGGCAGGTACGAGCAGTACTTC
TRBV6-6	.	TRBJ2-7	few	CASSLDRSLTYEQYF	TGTGCCAGCAGTTTGGACAGAAGTCTAACCTACGAGCAGTACTTC
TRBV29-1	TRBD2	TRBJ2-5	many	CSVEFLTASGLSQYF	TGCAGCGTTGAGTTTTTGACGGCTAGCGGGCTGTCCCAGTACTTC
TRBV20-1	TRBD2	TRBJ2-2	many	CSASSGHGELFF	TGCAGTGCTAGTAGCGGGCACGGGGAGCTGTTTTTT
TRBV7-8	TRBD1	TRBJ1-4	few	CASSAPGQGGEKLFF	TGTGCCAGCAGCGCTCCGGGACAGGGTGGTGAAAAACTGTTTTTT
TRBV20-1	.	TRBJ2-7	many	CSAMQGYEQYF	TGCAGTGCTATGCAGGGGTACGAGCAGTACTTC
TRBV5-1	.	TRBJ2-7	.	CASRAGSHEQYF	TGCGCCAGCCGAGCAGGGAGCCACGAGCAGTACTTC
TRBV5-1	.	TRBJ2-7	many	CASSLVRGAYEQYF	TGCGCCAGCAGCTTGGTCAGGGGGGCCTACGAGCAGTACTTC
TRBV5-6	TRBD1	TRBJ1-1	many	CASSLGGRGNTEAFF	TGTGCCAGCAGCTTAGGGGGCAGGGGGAACACTGAAGCTTTCTTT
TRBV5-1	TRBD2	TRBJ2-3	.	CASFGGGGTDTQYF	TGCGCCAGCTTTGGCGGGGGGGGCACAGATACGCAGTATTTT
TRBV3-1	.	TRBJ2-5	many	CASHGRKGGRETQYF	TGTGCCAGCCACGGCAGGAAGGGGGGAAGGGAGACCCAGTACTTC
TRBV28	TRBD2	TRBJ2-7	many	CASGGGTYEQYF	TGTGCCAGCGGCGGGGGAACCTACGAGCAGTACTTC
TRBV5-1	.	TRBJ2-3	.	CASSLESATQYF	TGCGCCAGCAGCTTGGAATCTGCCACGCAGTATTTT
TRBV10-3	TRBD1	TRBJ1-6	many	CAISVGQGRDSPLHF	TGTGCCATCAGTGTCGGACAGGGAAGGGATTCACCCCTCCACTTT
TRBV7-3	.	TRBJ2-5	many	CASSPYSQETQYF	TGTGCCAGCAGCCCTTACTCCCAAGAGACCCAGTACTTC
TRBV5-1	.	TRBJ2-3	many	CASTNTDTQFF	TGCGCCAGTACTAACACAGATACGCAGTTTTTT
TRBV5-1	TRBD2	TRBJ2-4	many	CASSEQPGLENIQYF	TGCGCCAGCAGCGAACAACCGGGACTAGAAAACATTCAGTACTTC
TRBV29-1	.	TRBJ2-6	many	CSARDSDPSGANVLTF	TGCAGCGCCCGGGACTCCGACCCCTCTGGGGCCAACGTCCTGACTTTC
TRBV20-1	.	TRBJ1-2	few	CSASSGGGYTF	TGCAGTGCGAGCTCCGGGGGTGGCTACACCTTC
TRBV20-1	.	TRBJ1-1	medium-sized	CSARAGDTEAFF	TGCAGTGCTAGAGCAGGGGACACTGAAGCTTTCTTT
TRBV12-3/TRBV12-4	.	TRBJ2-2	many	CASSLGVAGELFF	TGTGCCAGCAGTTTGGGTGTGGCCGGGGAGCTGTTTTTT
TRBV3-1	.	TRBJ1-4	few	CASSQGLTVPVVELFF	TGTGCCAGCAGCCAAGGTCTGACAGTACCAGTTGTTGAACTGTTTTTT
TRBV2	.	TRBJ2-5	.	CASSALTRETQYF	TGTGCCAGCAGCGCCCTTACGCGAGAGACCCAGTACTTC
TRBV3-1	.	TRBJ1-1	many	CASSDTMNTEAFF	TGTGCCAGCAGCGATACTATGAACACTGAAGCTTTCTTT
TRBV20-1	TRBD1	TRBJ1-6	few	CSASGQGSYSPLNF	TGCAGTGCGTCGGGACAGGGCTCCTATTCACCCCTCAACTTT
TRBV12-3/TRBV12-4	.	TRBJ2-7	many	CASSSSYEQYF	TGTGCCAGCAGCTCCTCCTACGAGCAGTACTTC
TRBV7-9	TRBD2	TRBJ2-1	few	CATRGGEQFF	TGTGCCACACGGGGGGGTGAGCAGTTCTTC
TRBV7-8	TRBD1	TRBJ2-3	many	CASSSRRLGTGGKDTQYF	TGTGCCAGCAGCTCACGGCGCCTAGGGACAGGTGGGAAAGATACGCAGTATTTT
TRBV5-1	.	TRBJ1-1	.	CASSLPQTNTEAFF	TGCGCCAGCAGCTTGCCACAGACGAACACTGAAGCTTTCTTT
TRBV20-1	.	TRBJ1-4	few	CSARDLGDLGEKLFF	TGCAGTGCTAGAGATCTTGGCGACCTGGGTGAAAAACTGTTTTTT